The 14 T cell receptor beta chains below all came from one sample that was sequenced in a study of T cells expressing NK-cell markers. TCRdb reprocessed the 5' RACE reads, with one entry per CDR3 protein and no DNA. The sample data list 300,000 to 500,000 distinct CDR3 sequences. The material sequenced was blood T cells: a sorted CD56 or NKG2C T cell subset, CD4+ or CD8+ T cells, or bulk PBMC T cells (not recorded which). Receptor source: a woman aged 45 to 65 in good health.

The J gene is TRBJ2-1, the V gene TRBV7-9; TCRdb picks TRBD1, but there is no DNA to check that call. Germline CDR1 SEHNR, CDR2 FQNEAQ (reference sequence). The CDR3 loop spans 15 amino acids. The CDR3 loop reads CASSLETAYNNEQFF.

This rearrangement joins TRBV6-1 to TRBJ2-3; TCRdb names TRBD1, which stays unverified in the absence of DNA. There are 12 residues in the CDR3. CDR1 is MNHNS and CDR2 is SASEGT in the germline V gene. CDR3 sequence reads: CASSDPGDTQYF.

This chain uses TRBV11-3 with TRBJ1-1; the D call of TRBD1 rests on TCRdb alone, since no DNA is present to check it. This CDR3 has 17 amino acids. CDR1 and CDR2 (germline): SGHNT, YENEEA. CDR3 sequence reads: CASSSYPSTGRDTEAFF.

The chain has TRBV5-5 and TRBJ2-2; the D gene TCRdb calls, TRBD2, cannot be checked with no DNA. The CDR3 is made up of 16 amino acids. Germline V lookup: CDR1 SGHKS, CDR2 YYEKEE (reference sequence). CDR3 protein: CASSWLAGANTGELFF.

The V and J genes are TRBV12-3 or TRBV12-4 and TRBJ2-1; there is no DNA to check the TCRdb D call of TRBD2. The CDR3 totals 15 residues. CDR3 region: CASTPGTSGYNEQFF.

The genes are TRBV7-9 and TRBJ2-4; TCRdb proposes TRBD2, but this gene call is untestable without DNA. CDR1 and CDR2 from the germline V gene are SEHNR and FQNEAQ (reference sequence). This CDR3 spans 18 amino acids. This CDR3 is CASSFTSTTSAQGVIQYF.

The chain joins TRBV2 to TRBJ1-4; as DNA is missing, the TRBD1 call by TCRdb cannot be tested. Germline assignment: CDR1 SNHLY and CDR2 FYNNEI. This CDR3 is 14 amino acids long. The CDR3 sequence is CASSQRGMDEKLFF.

The chain has TRBV20-1 and TRBJ2-1; TCRdb reports TRBD1, a call that lacks DNA to check it against. The CDR3 is made up of 17 amino acids. The germline CDR1 and CDR2 sequences are DFQATT and SNEGSKA (reference sequence). This CDR3 is CSARLGLDRETYNEQFF.

The gene calls are TRBV20-1 and TRBJ2-2; the D call from TCRdb, TRBD1, cannot be confirmed without DNA. CDR1 DFQATT and CDR2 SNEGSKA come from the germline V gene (reference sequence). The CDR3 loop spans 14 amino acids. The CDR3: CSASYSGIQGELFF.

This chain links TRBV24-1 with TRBJ2-2. There are 15 residues in the CDR3. Germline V gene lookup returns CDR1 KGHDR and CDR2 SFDVKD. CDR3 sequence reads: CATSGAGILTGELFF.

The genes are TRBV12-3 or TRBV12-4 and TRBJ1-5; the D call from TCRdb, TRBD1, cannot be confirmed without DNA. The CDR3 loop spans 16 amino acids. CDR3 protein: CASSPYGQGVNQPQHF.

The V call is TRBV12-3 or TRBV12-4, the J call TRBJ1-2; the D call from TCRdb, TRBD1, cannot be confirmed without DNA. This CDR3 has 14 amino acids. The CDR3 here is CASSLVGASHGYTF.

The V and J genes are TRBV12-3 or TRBV12-4 and TRBJ1-1; absent DNA, TCRdb's TRBD1 call cannot be checked. There are 11 residues in the CDR3. The CDR3 spells CASSRGQRAFF.

The chain's CDR3 is CASGGISYNEQFF. The V gene is TRBV10-2, the J gene TRBJ2-1; TCRdb designates TRBD1, a call that cannot be tested without DNA. This CDR3 contains 13 residues. The germline gives CDR1 WSHSY, CDR2 SAAADI.